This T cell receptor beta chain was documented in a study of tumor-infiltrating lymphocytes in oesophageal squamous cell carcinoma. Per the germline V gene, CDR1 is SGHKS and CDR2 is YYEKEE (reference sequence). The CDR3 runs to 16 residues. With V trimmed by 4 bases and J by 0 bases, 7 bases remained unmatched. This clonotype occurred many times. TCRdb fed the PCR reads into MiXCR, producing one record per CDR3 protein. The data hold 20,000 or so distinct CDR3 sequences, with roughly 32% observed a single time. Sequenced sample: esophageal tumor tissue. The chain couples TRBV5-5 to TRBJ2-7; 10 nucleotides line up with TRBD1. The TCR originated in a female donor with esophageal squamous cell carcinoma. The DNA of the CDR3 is TGTGCCAGCAGCCTACTGACAGGGGGCGGCTCCTACGAGCAGTACTTC. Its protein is CASSLLTGGGSYEQYF.